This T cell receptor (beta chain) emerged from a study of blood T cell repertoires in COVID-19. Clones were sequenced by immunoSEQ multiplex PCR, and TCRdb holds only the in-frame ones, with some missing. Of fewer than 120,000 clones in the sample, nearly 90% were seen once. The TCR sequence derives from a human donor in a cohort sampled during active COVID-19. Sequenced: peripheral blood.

CDR3 in amino acids: CASSLEAVSTDTQYF. In nucleotides, the CDR3 is TGCGCCAGCAGCTTAGAAGCGGTTAGCACAGATACGCAGTATTTT. The chain carries TRBV5-1 and TRBJ2-3; D perhaps matches TRBD2 (5 bases). Germline CDR1 SGHRS, CDR2 YFSETQ. Trimming took off 2 bases at V and 0 bases at J, with 10 bases between the two ends. This CDR3 comprises 15 residues.